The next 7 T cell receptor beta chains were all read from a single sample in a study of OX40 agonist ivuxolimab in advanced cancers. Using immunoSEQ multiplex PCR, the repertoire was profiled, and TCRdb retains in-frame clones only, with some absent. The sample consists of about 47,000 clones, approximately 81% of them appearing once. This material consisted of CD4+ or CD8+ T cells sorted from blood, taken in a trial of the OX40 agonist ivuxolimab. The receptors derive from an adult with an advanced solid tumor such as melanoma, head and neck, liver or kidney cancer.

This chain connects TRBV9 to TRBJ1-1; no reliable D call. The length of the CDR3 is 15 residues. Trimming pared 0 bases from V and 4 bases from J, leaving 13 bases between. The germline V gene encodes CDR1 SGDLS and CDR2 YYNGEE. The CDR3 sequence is CASSVDRSLSTEAFF. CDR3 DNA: TGTGCCAGCAGCGTAGATCGGTCGCTGAGCACTGAAGCTTTCTTT.

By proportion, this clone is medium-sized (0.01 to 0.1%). The CDR3 is CASSYSLSEQYF. The CDR3 nucleotides are TGTGCCAGCAGTTACTCTTTGTCCGAGCAGTACTTC. This chain connects TRBV6-6 to TRBJ2-7; no firm D call. This CDR3 has 12 residues. V was trimmed by 0 bases and J by 6 bases, leaving 6 bases between them. In germline, CDR1 is MNHNY, CDR2 SVGAGI (reference sequence).

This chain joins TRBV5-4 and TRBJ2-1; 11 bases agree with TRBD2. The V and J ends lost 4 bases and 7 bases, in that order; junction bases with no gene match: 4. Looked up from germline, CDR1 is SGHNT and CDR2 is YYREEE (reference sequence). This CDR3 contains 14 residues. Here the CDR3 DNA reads TGTGCCAGCAGCAGCCCTAGCGGGGGGAATGAGCAGTTCTTC. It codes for CASSSPSGGNEQFF. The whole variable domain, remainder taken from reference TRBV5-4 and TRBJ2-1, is ETGVTQSPTHLIKTRGQQVTLRCSSQSGHNTVSWYQQALGQGPQFIFQYYREEENGRGNFPPRFSGLQFPNYSSELNVNALELDDSALYLCASSSPSGGNEQFFGPGTRLTVL.

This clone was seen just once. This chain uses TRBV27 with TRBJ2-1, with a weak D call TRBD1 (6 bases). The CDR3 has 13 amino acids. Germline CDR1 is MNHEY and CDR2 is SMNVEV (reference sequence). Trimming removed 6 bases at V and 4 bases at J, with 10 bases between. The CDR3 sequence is CASRGTNYNEQFF. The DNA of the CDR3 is TGTGCCAGCAGGGGGACAAATTACAATGAGCAGTTCTTC.

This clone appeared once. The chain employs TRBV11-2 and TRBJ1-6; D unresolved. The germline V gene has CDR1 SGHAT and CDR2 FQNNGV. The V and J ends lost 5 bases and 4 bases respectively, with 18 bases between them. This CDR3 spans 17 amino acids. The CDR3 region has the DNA TGTGCCAGCAGCCTAAGCCCGGGAATGGGATATAATTCACCCCTCCACTTT. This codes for CASSLSPGMGYNSPLHF.

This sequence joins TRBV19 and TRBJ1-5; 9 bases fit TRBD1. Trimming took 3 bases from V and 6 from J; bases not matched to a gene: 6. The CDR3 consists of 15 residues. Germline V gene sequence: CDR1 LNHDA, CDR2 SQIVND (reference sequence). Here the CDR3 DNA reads TGTGCCAGTAGTATCGCGACAGGGGGGAGTCAGCCCCAGCATTTT. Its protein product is CASSIATGGSQPQHF.

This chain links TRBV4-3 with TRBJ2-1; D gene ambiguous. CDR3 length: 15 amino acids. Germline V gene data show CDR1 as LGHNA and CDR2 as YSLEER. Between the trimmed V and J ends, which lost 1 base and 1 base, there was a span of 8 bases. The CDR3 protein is CASSQGFSSYNEQFF. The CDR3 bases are TGCGCCAGCAGCCAAGGATTCTCTTCCTACAATGAGCAGTTCTTC.